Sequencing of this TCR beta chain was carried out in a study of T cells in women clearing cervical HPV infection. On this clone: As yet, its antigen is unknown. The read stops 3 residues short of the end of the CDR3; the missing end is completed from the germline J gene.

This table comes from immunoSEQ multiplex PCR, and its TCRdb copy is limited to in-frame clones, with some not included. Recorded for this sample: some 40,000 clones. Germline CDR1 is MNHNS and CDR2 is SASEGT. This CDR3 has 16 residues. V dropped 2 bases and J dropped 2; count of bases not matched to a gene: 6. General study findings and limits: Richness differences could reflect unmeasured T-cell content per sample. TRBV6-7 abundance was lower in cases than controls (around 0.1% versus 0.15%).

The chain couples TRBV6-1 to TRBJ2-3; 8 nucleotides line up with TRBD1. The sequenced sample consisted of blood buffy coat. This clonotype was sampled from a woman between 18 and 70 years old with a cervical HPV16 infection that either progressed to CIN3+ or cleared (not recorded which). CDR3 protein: CASSEYWTGYTDTQYF. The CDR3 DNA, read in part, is TGTGCCAGCAGTGAATATTGGACAGGGTACACAGATACG.